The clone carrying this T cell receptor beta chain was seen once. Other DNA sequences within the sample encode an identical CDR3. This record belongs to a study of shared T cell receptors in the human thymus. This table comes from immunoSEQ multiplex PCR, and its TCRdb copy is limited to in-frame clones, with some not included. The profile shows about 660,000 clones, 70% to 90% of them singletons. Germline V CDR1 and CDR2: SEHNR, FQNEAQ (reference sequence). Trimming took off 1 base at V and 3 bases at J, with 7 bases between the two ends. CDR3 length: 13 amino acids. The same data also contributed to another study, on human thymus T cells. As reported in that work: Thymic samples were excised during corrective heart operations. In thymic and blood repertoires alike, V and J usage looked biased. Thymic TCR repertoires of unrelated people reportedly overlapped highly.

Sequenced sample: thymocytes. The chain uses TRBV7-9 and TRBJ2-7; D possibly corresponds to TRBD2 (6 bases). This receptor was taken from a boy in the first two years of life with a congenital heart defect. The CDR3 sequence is CASSLVGGYEQYF. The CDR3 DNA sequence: TGTGCCAGCAGCTTAGTGGGGGGCTACGAGCAGTACTTC.